This TCR beta chain is from a study of OX40 agonist ivuxolimab in advanced cancers. Study overall: Aged roughly 23 to 90 with a mean of roughly 65 years, they were approximately 80% male. There were three patients with partial responses, one having hepatocellular carcinoma and two cutaneous melanoma.

Study observations and caveats: On average, a greater number of expanded clones characterised CD8+ T cells relative to CD4+.

As to this clone: Antigen specificity is unknown.

Generated by immunoSEQ multiplex PCR, the TCRdb table keeps only in-frame clones and is missing some. The sample has approximately 74,000 clones; over 80% are singletons. This specimen was CD4+ or CD8+ T cells sorted from blood, taken in a trial of the OX40 agonist ivuxolimab. This receptor was taken from an adult with an advanced solid tumor such as melanoma, head and neck, liver or kidney cancer.

CDR3 in amino acids: CASSLTGGLYGYTF. As DNA, the CDR3 is TGTGCCAGCAGTCTGACAGGGGGCCTCTATGGCTACACCTTC. This sequence joins TRBV6-5 and TRBJ1-2, with 10 bases that match TRBD1. J was trimmed by 4 bases and V by 5 bases; bases with no gene match: 4. There are 14 residues in the CDR3. Germline CDR1 and CDR2: MNHEY and SVGAGI.